Presented here are 14 T cell receptor beta chains from one specimen sequenced in a study of human thymus T cells. Data came from immunoSEQ multiplex PCR; TCRdb stores just in-frame clones and leaves some out. The repertoire holds some 78,000 clones, with 90% to 98% as singletons. From resections taken during corrective heart surgery, the thymus tissue was obtained. The sample consisted of thymus tissue. These receptors all come from a boy younger than two with a congenital heart defect but otherwise immunologically healthy.

The J gene is TRBJ1-3, the V gene TRBV6-4; D is undetermined. This CDR3 comprises 14 residues. Germline loops: CDR1 MRHNA, CDR2 SNTAGT. The V and J ends lost 7 bases and 0 bases respectively, with 10 bases between them. CDR3 bases: TGTGCCAGCACCGAAGGACCCTCTGGAAACACCATATATTTT. The encoded protein is CASTEGPSGNTIYF.

The rearrangement links TRBV4-3 to TRBJ1-2; 7 bases fit TRBD1. This CDR3 has 15 residues. Germline V CDR1 and CDR2: LGHNA, YSLEER. The trim removed 4 bases at V and 6 bases at J, leaving 11 bases unmatched. The CDR3 is CASSPRTTGKDGYTF. The CDR3 DNA is TGCGCCAGCAGCCCACGCACGACAGGGAAAGATGGCTACACCTTC.

The chain joins TRBV27 to TRBJ2-3; TRBD2 aligns across 11 bases. Germline assignment: CDR1 MNHEY and CDR2 SMNVEV (reference sequence). J gave up 3 bases and V 4 bases, and 12 bases lay outside the gene matches. The CDR3 is 18 residues long. The CDR3 reads CASSSLRLAGYLTDTQYF. CDR3 nucleotide sequence: TGTGCCAGCAGTTCGCTCCGACTAGCGGGATATCTGACAGATACGCAGTATTTT.

The CDR3 spells CASSSHRPYEKLFF. The CDR3, as DNA: TGTGCCAGCAGCTCACACCGGCCCTATGAAAAACTGTTTTTT. This chain uses TRBV11-2 with TRBJ1-4; D is unclear. Trimming pared 4 bases from V and 6 bases from J, leaving 12 bases between. Germline loops: CDR1 SGHAT, CDR2 FQNNGV. The length of the CDR3 is 14 residues.

J is TRBJ1-2 and V is TRBV19; D gene uncertain. The germline V gene encodes CDR1 LNHDA and CDR2 SQIVND (reference sequence). CDR3 length: 13 residues. With 0 bases removed from V and 7 bases from J, the gap between germline ends came to 9 bases. The CDR3 sequence: CASSIEGSSGYTF. The CDR3 DNA sequence: TGTGCCAGTAGTATAGAAGGGTCCAGTGGCTACACCTTC.

This clone appeared a single time. The chain has TRBV28 and TRBJ2-1; 15 bases agree with TRBD2. J lost 3 bases, V lost 4 bases, and 4 bases had no gene match. This CDR3 region has 17 residues. Germline V lookup: CDR1 MDHEN, CDR2 SYDVKM. The chain's CDR3 is CASSSGLAGGFYNEQFF. The CDR3 DNA follows: TGTGCCAGCAGTTCCGGACTAGCGGGAGGGTTCTACAATGAGCAGTTCTTC.

Comments on this clone: The sample contains more than one DNA sequence encoding this CDR3. The CDR3: CSARDPYGYTF. The CDR3 coding sequence is TGCAGTGCTAGAGACCCATATGGCTACACCTTC. V and J are TRBV20-1 and TRBJ1-2, with D unclear. The CDR3 totals 11 residues. CDR1 and CDR2 from the germline V gene are DFQATT and SNEGSKA (reference sequence). The V end lost 0 bases, the J end lost 5 bases, and 4 bases lay between the germline ends.

The rearrangement uses TRBV10-3 and TRBJ2-1; D ambiguous. The ends were cut back, 6 bases at V and 1 base at J, with 19 bases in the middle. Germline values: CDR1 ENHRY, CDR2 SYGVKD. CDR3 size: 17 residues. CDR3 sequence: CAIRTRDDELSYNEQFF. CDR3 nucleotide sequence: TGTGCCATCAGGACCCGAGACGATGAGTTGTCCTACAATGAGCAGTTCTTC.

The chain carries TRBV5-6 and TRBJ2-3; D is tentatively TRBD1 or TRBD2 (6 bases each). The V gene lost 0 bases and the J gene lost 6 bases, with 11 bases spanning the gap. CDR3 length: 14 amino acids. The germline gives CDR1 SGHDT, CDR2 YYEEEE. CDR3 DNA: TGTGCCAGCAGCTTGGGTTCGGGGGCGGATACGCAGTATTTT. This gives the protein CASSLGSGADTQYF. The whole variable domain, remainder taken from reference TRBV5-6 and TRBJ2-3, is DAGVTQSPTHLIKTRGQQVTLRCSPKSGHDTVSWYQQALGQGPQFIFQYYEEEERQRGNFPDRFSGHQFPNYSSELNVNALLLGDSALYLCASSLGSGADTQYFGPGTRLTVL.

The J gene is TRBJ2-1, the V gene TRBV4-3; 8 bases fit TRBD1. V shed 5 bases and J 9 bases; nucleotides not matched to a gene: 12. This CDR3 is 15 amino acids long. Germline CDR1 is LGHNA and CDR2 is YSLEER. The CDR3, as DNA: TGCGCCAGCAGCAAAATAACCTCAGGGGGCGGTGAGCAGTTCTTC. This sequence encodes CASSKITSGGGEQFF.

This chain uses TRBV6-1 with TRBJ2-7, with D tentatively TRBD1 or TRBD2 (5 bases each). CDR1 and CDR2 from the germline V gene are MNHNS and SASEGT. V was cut by 2 bases and J by 4 bases, with 15 bases left in between. This CDR3 comprises 15 residues. The DNA of the CDR3 is TGTGCCAGCAGTGAAACACGGGAAGGGGCTTACGAGCAGTACTTC. This gives the protein CASSETREGAYEQYF.

The J gene is TRBJ2-1, the V gene TRBV14; TRBD1 aligns across 9 bases. The V gene's germline CDR1 is SGHDN and CDR2 FVKESK. V lost 0 bases, J lost 3 bases, and 9 bases stayed unmatched. The CDR3 is 18 amino acids. CDR3 in DNA: TGTGCCAGCAGCCAAGAAGAGAGACAGGGGGTCCGCTACAATGAGCAGTTCTTC. This codes for CASSQEERQGVRYNEQFF.

V and J are TRBV9 and TRBJ2-7; weak D call: TRBD1 (6 bases). Germline-derived CDR1 and CDR2 are SGDLS and YYNGEE. V gave up 4 bases and J gave up 4 bases, with 15 bases separating them. The CDR3 consists of 14 residues. The CDR3 sequence: CASSPEGQSYEQYF. The CDR3 nucleotides are TGTGCCAGCAGCCCAGAGGGACAAAGTTACGAGCAGTACTTC.

This chain connects TRBV4-3 to TRBJ2-7; 8 nucleotides align to TRBD1. This CDR3 comprises 16 residues. J lost 1 base, V lost 0 bases, and 5 bases had no gene match. CDR1 and CDR2 from the germline V gene are LGHNA and YSLEER. CDR3 in DNA: TGCGCCAGCAGCCAAGATCGCAGACAGGGGTCCTACGAGCAGTACTTC. It specifies CASSQDRRQGSYEQYF.